This T cell receptor (beta chain) was captured in a study of T-cell memory formation after mild COVID-19. Turning to the study itself: Each donor largely had its own TCR clusters.

TCRalpha and TCRbeta libraries used 5'RACE with constant-segment primers and UMIs. Using its own MiXCR run on the 5' RACE reads, TCRdb lists one record per CDR3 protein. The sample consists of about 470,000 distinct CDR3 sequences, about 23% of them appearing once. Turning to this clonotype: Its target is unknown.

Findings of the study overall: Some clones that responded turned up in pre-infection memory, which suggests that cross-reactive memory joined in. Contracting clones from day 15 to 85 showed balanced CD4/CD8; later expanders favored CD4+.

The TCR sequence derives from an adult woman who had mild COVID-19 (a few samples of this study predate the infection). Cell type and time point are not known. Sequences were obtained from PBMCs or a T cell subset sorted from them (not recorded which).

Here the CDR3 DNA reads TGTGCCAGCAGCCACCCAGTGGGTACCTACGAGCAGTACTTC. It specifies CASSHPVGTYEQYF. The V and J genes are TRBV14 and TRBJ2-7; D is uncertain. Germline V gene lookup returns CDR1 SGHDN and CDR2 FVKESK. Trimming cost V 3 bases and J 2 bases, with 11 bases left between them. This CDR3 contains 14 residues.